This T cell receptor beta chain was identified during a study of T cell changes during pregnancy in multiple sclerosis. The method was immunoSEQ multiplex PCR; TCRdb's version includes in-frame clones alone and lacks a portion of them. The sample has more than 65,000 clones; about 90% are singletons. Looked up from germline, CDR1 is WNHNN and CDR2 is SYGVQD (reference sequence). With V trimmed by 6 bases and J by 3 bases, 15 bases remained unmatched. CDR3 length: 17 amino acids. The specimen comprised CD4+ T cells from peripheral blood mononuclear cells, sampled before pregnancy. This chain uses TRBV10-1 with TRBJ2-5; TRBD1 matches 8 bases. This sequence originates from a female donor with multiple sclerosis, enrolled in a pregnancy study. This CDR3 is CASSFGGDRRWEETQYF. CDR3 in DNA: TGCGCCAGCAGCTTCGGAGGGGACAGGAGGTGGGAAGAGACCCAGTACTTC.